The 11 T cell receptor beta chains below come from one sample, sequenced in a study of beta chain features in type 1 diabetes. Since all of the isolated RNA was reverse transcribed, expressed TCRB transcripts were what got sequenced. Data came from immunoSEQ multiplex PCR; TCRdb stores just in-frame clones and leaves some out. The table records more than 150,000 clones, about 12% of them present only once. Sequencing input: central memory CD4+ T cells from blood. The source of these receptors is a woman under 30 in good health.

The chain is built from TRBV18 and TRBJ1-5; weak D call: TRBD1 (6 bases). The V gene lost 0 bases and the J gene lost 2 bases, with 11 bases spanning the gap. Germline CDR1 reads KGHSH; CDR2 reads LQKENI. This CDR3 has 16 residues. CDR3 in amino acids: CASSPPRAGGNQPQHF. CDR3 in DNA: TGTGCCAGCTCACCACCCCGGGCAGGGGGCAATCAGCCCCAGCATTTT.

This chain connects TRBV4-2 to TRBJ1-5, with a tentative D call TRBD1 (6 bases). Germline CDR1 LGHNA, CDR2 YNFKEQ. Trimming pared 1 base from V and 1 base from J, leaving 11 bases between. The CDR3 length is 16 residues. CDR3 sequence (DNA): TGTGCCAGCAGCCAAGCGGTACAGGGAAGCAATCAGCCCCAGCATTTT. It encodes CASSQAVQGSNQPQHF.

This clone has more than one count but fewer than ten. This chain links TRBV9 with TRBJ1-1; D is ambiguous. V gave up 3 bases and J gave up 3 bases, with 15 bases separating them. Germline assignment: CDR1 SGDLS and CDR2 YYNGEE. The CDR3 has 15 amino acids. The CDR3 DNA follows: TGTGCCAGCAGCGAAGAACCAAGAACGGACACTGAAGCTTTCTTT. Translating gives CASSEEPRTDTEAFF.

The sample holds a few counts of this clone. This chain uses TRBV7-3 with TRBJ2-7; 8 bases map to TRBD2. Germline V gene data show CDR1 as SGHTA and CDR2 as FQGTGA. With 5 bases clipped from V and 4 bases from J, the junction kept 7 bases outside the gene matches. CDR3 length: 14 residues. The CDR3 here is CASSQGSGGYEQYF. Written as DNA, the CDR3 is TGTGCCAGCAGCCAGGGGTCGGGAGGGTACGAGCAGTACTTC.

This clone was counted a few times. The gene calls are TRBV7-9 and TRBJ2-1; 9 nucleotides agree with TRBD2. V lost 0 bases, J lost 12 bases, and 12 bases stayed unmatched. CDR1 is SEHNR, CDR2 FQNEAQ, per germline (reference sequence). The CDR3 is made up of 16 amino acids. The CDR3 loop is CASSLASSGTSPRQFF. As DNA, the CDR3 is TGTGCCAGCAGCTTAGCTTCTAGCGGGACGTCCCCTAGGCAGTTCTTC.

DNA for the CDR3: TGCGCCAGCAGCAGAGGGACAGGGGAATCCTACGAGCAGTACTTC. Its translation: CASSRGTGESYEQYF. The V gene is TRBV5-1, the J gene TRBJ2-7, with 10 bases lining up with TRBD1. The ends lost 4 bases at V and 1 base at J; junction bases unmatched: 5. The CDR3 consists of 15 residues. The germline V gene encodes CDR1 SGHRS and CDR2 YFSETQ.

The CDR3 bases are TGTGCCAGCAGCGTAGTCCCGGGAAGCTCTGGGGCCAACGTCCTGACTTTC. It yields the protein CASSVVPGSSGANVLTF. The chain links TRBV9 to TRBJ2-6; TRBD2 might be the D (5 bases). The germline V gene encodes CDR1 SGDLS and CDR2 YYNGEE. Deletions cut 0 bases from V and 0 bases from J, with 10 bases between. The CDR3 is made up of 17 amino acids.

This clone was seen a few times. The chain combines TRBV11-2 with TRBJ2-5, with D possibly TRBD1 on 5 matching bases. Germline V gives CDR1 SGHAT, CDR2 FQNNGV. Trimming pared 1 base from V and 3 bases from J, leaving 12 bases between. The CDR3 consists of 15 residues. This CDR3 reads CASSLGQGNKETQYF. DNA of the CDR3: TGTGCCAGCAGCTTAGGCCAGGGTAATAAAGAGACCCAGTACTTC. The full variable domain, its missing parts supplied by reference TRBV11-2 and TRBJ2-5, is EAGVAQSPRYKIIEKRQSVAFWCNPISGHATLYWYQQILGQGPKLLIQFQNNGVVDDSQLPKDRFSAERLKGVDSTLKIQPAKLEDSAVYLCASSLGQGNKETQYFGPGTRLLVL.

The V gene is TRBV4-1, the J gene TRBJ2-1; D is possibly TRBD2 (5 bases). This CDR3 comprises 15 residues. Trimming shortened V by 0 bases and J by 6 bases, and 12 bases separated the two germline ends. Per the germline V gene, CDR1 is MGHRA and CDR2 is YSYEKL. In DNA form, the CDR3 reads TGCGCCAGCAGCCAAGAAATCAGGAGGCCCAATGAGCAGTTCTTC. Translation gives CASSQEIRRPNEQFF.

The chain couples TRBV5-1 to TRBJ1-5, with D perhaps TRBD1 (6 bases). Germline V gene data show CDR1 as SGHRS and CDR2 as YFSETQ. Trimming took 5 bases from V and 8 from J, leaving 14 bases between them. The CDR3 spans 13 residues. This chain's CDR3 is CASSPTGMKPQHF. In DNA, the CDR3 is TGCGCCAGCAGTCCTACAGGGATGAAGCCCCAGCATTTT.

There are a few counts of this clone. Other DNA sequences from this sample encode an identical CDR3 as well. The V and J genes are TRBV7-9 and TRBJ2-5; no clear D gene. CDR3 length equals 13 residues. Looked up from germline, CDR1 is SEHNR and CDR2 is FQNEAQ (reference sequence). Trimming took off 1 base at V and 4 bases at J, with 7 bases between the two ends. The CDR3 sequence: CASSLDGRETQYF. The CDR3, as DNA: TGTGCCAGCAGCTTAGATGGCCGAGAGACCCAGTACTTC.